This T cell receptor (beta chain) derives from a study of T cell clones after liver transplantation. Whole-study context: A pre-transplant mixed lymphocyte reaction with TCRbeta sequencing defined graft-donor-reactive clones followed in post-transplant blood. Graft-donor-reactive sequences were compared with third-party-reactive TCRbeta sequences from pre-transplant mixed lymphocyte reactions. Without induction therapy, subjects received standard immunosuppression until 12-24 months post-transplant.

Clones were sequenced by immunoSEQ multiplex PCR, and TCRdb holds only the in-frame ones, with some missing. The sample holds under 20,000 clones, around 80% seen once. Trimming pared 0 bases from V and 12 bases from J, leaving 12 bases between. The CDR3 is made up of 13 amino acids. CDR1 and CDR2 from the germline V gene are MNHEY and SVGAGI. Study-level points and caveats: Conclusions were preliminary, with small, heterogeneous patient groups.

Of note for this clone: Its antigen is as yet unknown.

Sequences were derived from CD8+ T cells from blood, sampled less than 50 months after liver transplant. The clonotype originates from a human patient who received a liver transplant. Some T cells could come from the graft donor. The chain uses TRBV6-5 and TRBJ2-1; D is ambiguous. The CDR3 DNA sequence: TGTGCCAGCAGTTACTCCTCCGGCGCTGGGCAGTTCTTC. Residues: CASSYSSGAGQFF.